This section outlines one T cell receptor beta chain sequence together with its context. The antigen is unknown. CDR1 and CDR2 from the germline V gene are SGHTA and FQGNSA. The CDR3 contains 16 residues. Trimming removed 5 bases at V and 1 base at J, with 16 bases between. Clones were read by immunoSEQ multiplex PCR, and TCRdb kept only the in-frame ones, dropping some. The sample yields about 140,000 clones, roughly 88% seen once. The data stem from a study of T cell responses to AZD1222 COVID-19 vaccine. Points from the study as a whole: Increased Spike-specific TCR breadth and depth were observed after two AZD1222 doses. Among spike-specific TCRs, nearly half reportedly target unmutated variant regions.

Here the sequenced sample was peripheral blood, taken 28 days after the second AZD1222 dose. The chain uses TRBV7-2 and TRBJ2-3; perhaps TRBD2 as D (5 bases). The TCR was taken from an adult who received the AZD1222 COVID-19 vaccine. The CDR3 nucleotides are TGTGCCAGCAGCCCTGCGGTAGTGCGGGGCACAGATACGCAGTATTTT. This gives the protein CASSPAVVRGTDTQYF.